The 8 T cell receptor beta chains in this list originate from one sample, sequenced in a study of T cells in women clearing cervical HPV infection. Clones were sequenced by immunoSEQ multiplex PCR, and TCRdb holds only the in-frame ones, with some missing. Here the sample table reports around 38,000 clones. The specimen sequenced was blood buffy coat. These receptors all stem from a woman aged 18 to 75 with a cervical HPV16 infection that either progressed to CIN3+ or cleared (not recorded which).

Worth noting for this clone: Read sequence stops 3 residues before the CDR3 end, and the germline J gene provides the missing end. J is TRBJ1-1 and V is TRBV5-1; no clear D gene. The CDR3 consists of 15 residues. The germline V and J ends were trimmed by 0 bases and 1 base, with 10 bases remaining between them. Per germline, CDR1 SGHRS and CDR2 YFSETQ. The sequenced CDR3 bases are TGCGCCAGCAGCTTGGGAGTTACAGAGAACACTGAA. This sequence encodes CASSLGVTENTE. Given in full, the CDR3 is CASSLGVTENTEAFF. The full variable domain, in which reference TRBV5-1 and TRBJ1-1 provide the parts outside the CDR3, is KAGVTQTPRYLIKTRGQQVTLSCSPISGHRSVSWYQQTPGQGLQFLFEYFSETQRNKGNFPGRFSGRQFSNSRSEMNVSTLELGDSALYLCASSLGVTENTEAFFGQGTRLTVV.

In the case of this clone: The read ends 3 residues before the CDR3 terminus; that terminus is restored from the germline J gene. The rearrangement joins TRBV7-8 to TRBJ2-1, with TRBD1 identical over 11 bases. The J segment lost 9 bases and the V segment lost 5 bases, leaving 9 bases of the junction unmatched. The CDR3 has 15 amino acids. Germline V gene sequence: CDR1 SGHVS, CDR2 FQNEAQ. The sequenced CDR3 bases are TGTGCCAGCAGCCCACCCTACGGGACAGGGGGTGAG. Its protein product is CASSPPYGTGGE. The CDR3, in full, reads CASSPPYGTGGEQFF.

Concerning this clone itself: The CDR3 is cut off 3 residues early in the read; its end comes from the germline J gene. The chain couples TRBV20-1 to TRBJ2-1; 12 nucleotides align to TRBD2. This CDR3 contains 12 residues. Losses at the gene ends were 6 bases for V and 9 bases for J; bases not matched to a gene: 3. The germline V gene encodes CDR1 DFQATT and CDR2 SNEGSKA (reference sequence). This chain's CDR3 is CSALGLAGEQFF. The part of the CDR3 DNA that was read is TGCAGTGCCCTGGGACTAGCGGGTGAG.

Worth noting for this clone: The read falls 3 residues short of the CDR3 end, and the missing part is taken from the germline J gene. The genes are TRBV11-2 and TRBJ2-3; 9 bases match TRBD1. CDR1 and CDR2 (germline): SGHAT, FQNNGV. Trimming cost V 6 bases and J 8 bases; bases outside gene matches: 12. The CDR3 loop spans 15 amino acids. CDR3 in amino acids: CASSPGTGIFGTQYF. CDR3 DNA, as far as it was read: TGTGCCAGCAGTCCCGGGACAGGGATATTTGGTACG.

This clone ranks as medium-sized in terms of frequency. The CDR3 end falls 3 residues outside the read, so it is completed with the germline J gene. Additional DNA sequences in this sample encode the identical CDR3. This sequence joins TRBV7-6 and TRBJ2-3; unclear D gene. CDR1 and CDR2 (germline): SGHVS, FNYEAQ. Trimming left V 0 bases short and J 6 bases short, with 4 bases between. There are 12 residues in the CDR3. The CDR3 is CASSLAADTQYF. CDR3 bases read: TGTGCCAGCAGCTTAGCGGCTGATACG.

Note on this clone: With the read ending 3 residues before the CDR3 end, the germline J gene is used to fill in that end. The chain links TRBV18 to TRBJ2-3, with unresolved D. The CDR3 covers 16 residues. The V end lost 3 bases, the J end lost 2 bases, and 15 bases lay between the germline ends. Germline loops: CDR1 KGHSH, CDR2 LQKENI. The covered CDR3 bases are TGTGCCAGCTCACCGACCGGCGGTTTCCCCACAGATACG. Its translation is CASSPTGGFPTDT. The whole CDR3 sequence is CASSPTGGFPTDTQYF.

With respect to this clone: The sequenced fragment ends 3 residues before the CDR3 boundary, so the rest is inferred from the germline J gene. The chain uses TRBV7-6 and TRBJ2-5, with D tentatively TRBD1 (6 bases). Germline CDR1 and CDR2: SGHVS and FNYEAQ. The CDR3 is made up of 15 amino acids. V dropped 3 bases and J dropped 5 bases, with 16 bases sitting between them. CDR3 loop: CASSFPYRAEETQYF. The DNA read from the CDR3 is TGTGCCAGCAGCTTCCCTTACAGGGCTGAGGAGACC.

Comment on this clone: Sequencing ends 3 residues short of the CDR3 end; the germline J gene provides the rest. The chain recombines TRBV7-8 with TRBJ2-2, with TRBD1 as a possible D gene (6 bases). Looked up from germline, CDR1 is SGHVS and CDR2 is FQNEAQ. V lost 1 base to trimming and J lost 3 bases, with 12 bases between them. This CDR3 has 16 amino acids. CDR3 protein: CASSLVGDRYTGELFF. CDR3 DNA (partial): TGTGCCAGCAGCTTAGTGGGAGACAGGTACACCGGGGAG.